A selection of T cell receptor beta chains follows, all from one sample in a study of blood T cell repertoires in COVID-19. Here immunoSEQ multiplex PCR was the method, and the copy in TCRdb shows in-frame clones only, minus some. This sample has 220,000 or so clones; about 85% occur once, and the top ten carry over 2.5%. The specimen was peripheral blood. The receptor source for this set is a man in his forties or fifties who had recovered from COVID-19. Each CDR3 is given with its conserved first and last residue. D genes are given only for firm matches. Some rows have no size entry. The others give once, few or many, or a class for an expanded clone.

cdr3_aa cdr3_nt clone_size j_call v_call d_call
CASSLGGRETQYF TGTGCCAGCAGCTTAGGTGGGCGTGAGACCCAGTACTTC NA TRBJ2-5 TRBV7-8 NA
CASSLRRAGANVLTF TGTGCCAGCAGCTTGAGGCGGGCTGGGGCCAACGTCCTGACTTTC NA TRBJ2-6 TRBV5-4 NA
CASSLGRPQGYEQYF TGTGCCAGCAGCCTCGGACGTCCTCAGGGGTACGAGCAGTACTTC NA TRBJ2-7 TRBV27 NA
CASSTGQGAHEQYF TGTGCCAGCAGCACCGGACAGGGGGCCCACGAGCAGTACTTC NA TRBJ2-7 TRBV7-2 TRBD1
CASSIGTWSETQYF TGTGCCAGTAGTATAGGGACTTGGAGCGAGACCCAGTACTTC NA TRBJ2-5 TRBV19 NA
CASSPGGAVGNEQFF TGTGCCAGCAGCCCAGGGGGAGCGGTCGGCAATGAGCAGTTCTTC once TRBJ2-1 TRBV11-1 TRBD1
CAWSRGTGELFF TGTGCCTGGAGTCGGGGCACCGGGGAGCTGTTTTTT NA TRBJ2-2 TRBV30 NA
CASRQGQEKLFF TGTGCCAGCCGCCAGGGACAAGAAAAACTGTTTTTT NA TRBJ1-4 TRBV27 NA
CASSPRGASEAKNIQYF TGTGCCAGCAGCCCTCGGGGGGCCAGCGAAGCCAAAAACATTCAGTACTTC NA TRBJ2-4 TRBV6-2/TRBV6-3 NA
CASSPLAPQGWYGYTF TGTGCCAGCAGTCCCCTCGCTCCCCAGGGGTGGTATGGCTACACCTTC few TRBJ1-2 TRBV28 NA
CASSRTDGGTEAFF TGTGCCAGCTCACGGACAGATGGGGGCACTGAAGCTTTCTTT NA TRBJ1-1 TRBV18 NA
CASSEATGGGPYEQYF TGTGCCAGCAGTGAAGCGACGGGGGGAGGGCCCTACGAGCAGTACTTC NA TRBJ2-7 TRBV6-1 TRBD2
CASMLGNTEAFF TGTGCCAGTATGCTAGGGAACACTGAAGCTTTCTTT NA TRBJ1-1 TRBV19 NA
CASSPTGPLSYEQYF TGTGCCAGCAGCCCAACGGGTCCCCTGTCCTACGAGCAGTACTTC few TRBJ2-7 TRBV6-2/TRBV6-3 NA
CASSSGQGGYEQYF TGTGCCAGCAGCTCAGGACAGGGGGGCTACGAGCAGTACTTC NA TRBJ2-7 TRBV7-8 TRBD1
CASSVGRDNSPLHF TGTGCCAGCAGCGTAGGACGGGATAATTCACCCCTCCACTTT NA TRBJ1-6 TRBV9 NA